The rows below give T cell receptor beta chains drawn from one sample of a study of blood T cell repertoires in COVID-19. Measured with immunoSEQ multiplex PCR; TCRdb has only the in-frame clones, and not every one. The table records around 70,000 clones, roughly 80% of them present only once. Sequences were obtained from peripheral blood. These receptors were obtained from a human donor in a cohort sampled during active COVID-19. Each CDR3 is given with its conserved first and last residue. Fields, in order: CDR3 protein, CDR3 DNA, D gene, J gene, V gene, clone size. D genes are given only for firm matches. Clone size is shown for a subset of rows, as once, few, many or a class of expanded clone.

CASSATGGGLGPQHF	TGTGCCAGCAGCGCTACAGGGGGCGGGTTAGGTCCCCAGCATTTT	TRBD1	TRBJ1-5	TRBV2	.
CASSELRREGHSQETQYF	TGTGCCAGCAGCGAACTTCGGCGGGAGGGCCATTCCCAAGAGACCCAGTACTTC	TRBD2	TRBJ2-5	TRBV7-8	.
CATRGPGGEQYF	TGTGCCACGCGGGGGCCTGGGGGCGAGCAGTACTTC	.	TRBJ2-7	TRBV24-1	.
CATMGAGTGELFF	TGTGCCACCATGGGCGCGGGCACCGGGGAGCTGTTTTTT	.	TRBJ2-2	TRBV24-1	once
CASSLGGPFQETQYF	TGTGCCAGCAGCTTAGGTGGGCCCTTCCAAGAGACCCAGTACTTC	.	TRBJ2-5	TRBV5-6	.
CASSYGAGLGNTIYF	TGTGCCAGCAGTTACGGGGCAGGGCTGGGAAACACCATATATTTT	.	TRBJ1-3	TRBV6-5	.
CSGQPTGTYGYTF	TGCAGCGGCCAGCCGACAGGGACCTATGGCTACACCTTC	TRBD1	TRBJ1-2	TRBV29-1	once
CASSSGSFTDTQYF	TGTGCCAGTAGTAGCGGGAGTTTCACAGATACGCAGTATTTT	TRBD2	TRBJ2-3	TRBV19	.
CASRKGGEETQYF	TGTGCCAGTAGGAAAGGGGGCGAAGAGACCCAGTACTTC	TRBD1	TRBJ2-5	TRBV19	.
CASRKHYEQYF	TGTGCCAGCAGGAAACACTACGAGCAGTACTTC	.	TRBJ2-7	TRBV28	.
CASSLVRGSGEQYF	TGTGCCAGCAGTTTAGTTAGGGGGTCGGGCGAGCAGTACTTC	.	TRBJ2-7	TRBV28	.
CASSQGTGNGELFF	TGTGCCAGCAGCCAAGGGACAGGGAACGGGGAGCTGTTTTTT	TRBD1	TRBJ2-2	TRBV3-1/TRBV3-2	.
CASSEWSGGNQPQHF	TGTGCCAGCAGTGAATGGTCAGGGGGCAATCAGCCCCAGCATTTT	.	TRBJ1-5	TRBV2	.
CASSLEGAGTYEQYF	TGTGCCAGCAGCTTAGAGGGGGCGGGGACCTACGAGCAGTACTTC	.	TRBJ2-7	TRBV7-2	.
CASSLAGISYEQYF	TGTGCCAGCAGTTTAGCAGGAATCTCCTACGAGCAGTACTTC	.	TRBJ2-7	TRBV28	.
CASSLGTGQETQYF	TGTGCCAGCAGCTTAGGGACAGGGCAAGAGACCCAGTACTTC	TRBD1	TRBJ2-5	TRBV7-6	many
CASSLTGGGDTEAFF	TGTGCCAGCAGCTTAACAGGGGGCGGGGACACTGAAGCTTTCTTT	TRBD1	TRBJ1-1	TRBV7-2	.
CASSSTGQGGTAFF	TGTGCCAGCAGTTCGACGGGACAGGGTGGTACGGCTTTCTTT	TRBD1	TRBJ1-1	TRBV6-6	few
CASSLDGGAYEQYF	TGTGCCAGCAGTTTAGATGGCGGAGCCTACGAGCAGTACTTC	.	TRBJ2-7	TRBV28	.
CASSFFRDRRYQETQYF	TGTGCCAGCAGCTTCTTTCGGGACAGGAGGTACCAAGAGACCCAGTACTTC	TRBD1	TRBJ2-5	TRBV5-4	.
CASSSRTGGGDTQYF	TGTGCCAGCAGCTCCCGGACAGGGGGAGGTGATACGCAGTATTTT	TRBD1	TRBJ2-3	TRBV7-2	.
CASSIDYSRLGDTQYF	TGTGCCAGTAGTATTGACTACTCGAGATTAGGTGATACGCAGTATTTT	.	TRBJ2-3	TRBV19	.
CATSRDRPGDEQYF	TGTGCCACCAGCAGAGATCGACCGGGGGACGAGCAGTACTTC	.	TRBJ2-7	TRBV15	.
CASSGSGETQYF	TGTGCCAGCAGCGGATCAGGCGAGACCCAGTACTTC	.	TRBJ2-5	TRBV9	.
CASSVVESTGELFF	TGTGCCAGCAGCGTAGTCGAGAGCACCGGGGAGCTGTTTTTT	.	TRBJ2-2	TRBV9	.
CASSWGLAGGQDNEQFF	TGTGCCAGCAGCTGGGGTCTAGCGGGAGGTCAGGACAATGAGCAGTTCTTC	TRBD2	TRBJ2-1	TRBV7-9	once
CASSSWDSLEAFF	TGTGCCAGCAGTTCGTGGGACAGCCTTGAAGCTTTCTTT	TRBD1	TRBJ1-1	TRBV28	.
CASSYPSRGQGLYEQYF	TGTGCCAGCAGTTATCCGTCCCGCGGACAGGGATTGTACGAGCAGTACTTC	TRBD1	TRBJ2-7	TRBV6-2/TRBV6-3	.
CSVGSSGTYEQYF	TGCAGCGTTGGGTCTAGCGGGACCTACGAGCAGTACTTC	TRBD2	TRBJ2-7	TRBV29-1	.
CASSSQGAGAYGYTF	TGTGCCAGCAGTTCCCAAGGGGCAGGGGCCTATGGCTACACCTTC	.	TRBJ1-2	TRBV28	few
CASSQPGQGVNEQFF	TGTGCCAGCAGCCAGCCGGGACAGGGGGTAAATGAGCAGTTCTTC	TRBD1	TRBJ2-1	TRBV3-1/TRBV3-2	.
CATMDSGSRDEQFF	TGTGCCACGATGGACAGCGGGAGTCGGGATGAGCAGTTCTTC	TRBD2	TRBJ2-1	TRBV28	.
CASSQDGGRGVNEQYF	TGCGCCAGCAGCCAAGATGGGGGCAGGGGCGTTAACGAGCAGTACTTC	.	TRBJ2-7	TRBV4-1	.
CASSRSGDNEQFF	TGTGCCAGCAGCCGTTCAGGGGACAATGAGCAGTTCTTC	.	TRBJ2-1	TRBV7-9	.
CSASASGIPPRGGEQYF	TGCAGTGCTAGTGCTAGCGGGATTCCCCCGAGGGGAGGGGAGCAGTACTTC	TRBD2	TRBJ2-7	TRBV20-1	.
CASSPRTGSRSHEQYF	TGTGCCAGCAGTCCTCGAACCGGGTCTAGGTCCCACGAGCAGTACTTC	.	TRBJ2-7	TRBV27	.
CASSTPLEGRETYEQYF	TGTGCCAGCAGCACCCCCCTAGAGGGACGGGAGACCTACGAGCAGTACTTC	.	TRBJ2-7	TRBV21-1	.
CSVGADPNQPQHF	TGCAGCGTTGGGGCAGACCCCAATCAGCCCCAGCATTTT	.	TRBJ1-5	TRBV29-1	.
CASSLTYMNTEAFF	TGCGCCAGCAGCTTGACTTATATGAACACTGAAGCTTTCTTT	.	TRBJ1-1	TRBV5-1	.
CASSPQALGDRSTDTQYF	TGTGCCAGCAGTCCCCAAGCCCTGGGAGATAGAAGCACAGATACGCAGTATTTT	.	TRBJ2-3	TRBV28	.
CASSRGQGWTDTQYF	TGTGCCAGCAGCCGGGGACAGGGTTGGACAGATACGCAGTATTTT	TRBD1	TRBJ2-3	TRBV11-3	.
CASSHPDRGVLYF	TGTGCCAGCAGTCACCCTGACAGGGGTGTTTTGTACTTC	TRBD1	TRBJ2-7	TRBV5-6	.
CASSSTGGAFF	TGTGCCAGCAGTTCCACAGGGGGAGCTTTCTTT	TRBD1	TRBJ1-1	TRBV28	.
CASSQERVDGNTIYF	TGTGCCAGCAGCCAAGAACGGGTTGATGGAAACACCATATATTTT	.	TRBJ1-3	TRBV3-1/TRBV3-2	.
CASSLHSSNQPQHF	TGTGCCAGCAGTTTACACAGCTCCAATCAGCCCCAGCATTTT	.	TRBJ1-5	TRBV28	few